The rows below give T cell receptor beta chains drawn from one sample of a study of PD-1 blockade in mismatch repair-deficient tumors. Assay used: immunoSEQ multiplex PCR; TCRdb lists only in-frame clones, some missing. The sample shows 100,000 to 150,000 clones, about nine tenths of them seen only once. The source was peripheral blood, collected just under 74 weeks after starting pembrolizumab. The receptors were gathered from an adult with mismatch repair-deficient cancer. CDR3s include the opening cysteine and the closing phenylalanine or tryptophan. Fields, in order: D gene, CDR3 length, V gene, J gene, clone size, CDR3 DNA, CDR3 protein. A D gene is named only where the DNA matches it firmly. Clone size is shown for a subset of rows, as once, few, many or a class of expanded clone.

d_gene: TRBD1; len: 14; v_gene: TRBV15; j_gene: TRBJ2-7; abundance: -; CDR3nt: TGTGCCACCAGCGGGGGACAGTTCGGCTACGAGCAGTACTTC; CDR3aa: CATSGGQFGYEQYF
d_gene: -; len: 16; v_gene: TRBV5-1; j_gene: TRBJ2-1; abundance: -; CDR3nt: TGCGCCAGCAGCTTGGGAAAGGGAAGCTCCTACAATGAGCAGTTCTTC; CDR3aa: CASSLGKGSSYNEQFF
d_gene: -; len: 16; v_gene: TRBV28; j_gene: TRBJ2-3; abundance: -; CDR3nt: TGTGCCAGCAGTTCGAAAGCAATCCCTATCACAGATACGCAGTATTTT; CDR3aa: CASSSKAIPITDTQYF
d_gene: TRBD2; len: 17; v_gene: TRBV7-2; j_gene: TRBJ2-7; abundance: -; CDR3nt: TGTGCCAGCAGCGTAATTTGGGCTAGCGGGACATCCTACGAGCAGTACTTC; CDR3aa: CASSVIWASGTSYEQYF
d_gene: TRBD2; len: 15; v_gene: TRBV29-1; j_gene: TRBJ2-1; abundance: -; CDR3nt: TGCAGCGTTGGGACCTGGGGGGGGGACTACAATGAGCAGTTCTTC; CDR3aa: CSVGTWGGDYNEQFF
d_gene: -; len: 14; v_gene: TRBV4-2; j_gene: TRBJ2-7; abundance: -; CDR3nt: TGTGCCAGCAGCCAAGTTTCAGGGAGTCGCGAGCAGTACTTC; CDR3aa: CASSQVSGSREQYF
d_gene: -; len: 15; v_gene: TRBV29-1; j_gene: TRBJ1-1; abundance: few; CDR3nt: TGCAGCGTTGATGGTGGACCGAATTCGAACACTGAAGCTTTCTTT; CDR3aa: CSVDGGPNSNTEAFF
d_gene: -; len: 12; v_gene: TRBV27; j_gene: TRBJ2-4; abundance: -; CDR3nt: TGCACAGAGGGACGGGCCAAAAACATTCAGTACTTC; CDR3aa: CTEGRAKNIQYF
d_gene: -; len: 13; v_gene: TRBV30; j_gene: TRBJ1-1; abundance: few; CDR3nt: TGTGCCTGGATGCCGGCCCACAGGGTTGAAGCTTTCTTT; CDR3aa: CAWMPAHRVEAFF
d_gene: -; len: 15; v_gene: TRBV4-3; j_gene: TRBJ2-2; abundance: -; CDR3nt: TGCGCCAGCAGCCAAACTAGGTTGAACACCGGGGAGCTGTTTTTT; CDR3aa: CASSQTRLNTGELFF
d_gene: TRBD2; len: 16; v_gene: TRBV11-2; j_gene: TRBJ2-7; abundance: -; CDR3nt: TGTGCCAGCAGCCGCAGATGGGCCGGGACTAGCTACGAGCAGTACTTC; CDR3aa: CASSRRWAGTSYEQYF
d_gene: -; len: 16; v_gene: TRBV2; j_gene: TRBJ2-2; abundance: -; CDR3nt: TGTGCCAGCACAGGGGTGGGACTATCGAACACCGGGGAGCTGTTTTTT; CDR3aa: CASTGVGLSNTGELFF
d_gene: TRBD1; len: 16; v_gene: TRBV27; j_gene: TRBJ2-1; abundance: -; CDR3nt: TGTGCCAGCAGTTCCGGACAGGCCTCATCATACAATGAGCAGTTCTTC; CDR3aa: CASSSGQASSYNEQFF
d_gene: -; len: 14; v_gene: TRBV13; j_gene: TRBJ2-2; abundance: few; CDR3nt: TGTGCCAGCAGCCGACAGGAGAACACCGGGGAGCTGTTTTTT; CDR3aa: CASSRQENTGELFF
d_gene: -; len: 17; v_gene: TRBV7-9; j_gene: TRBJ2-3; abundance: -; CDR3nt: TGTGCCAGCAGTGGCCCTATCGACGGACGGCACGCAGATACGCAGTATTTT; CDR3aa: CASSGPIDGRHADTQYF
d_gene: -; len: 15; v_gene: TRBV4-1; j_gene: TRBJ2-7; abundance: -; CDR3nt: TGCGCCAGCAGCCGGGGGCATTCAAGCTCCTACGAGCAGTACTTC; CDR3aa: CASSRGHSSSYEQYF
d_gene: TRBD2; len: 15; v_gene: TRBV4-1; j_gene: TRBJ2-1; abundance: -; CDR3nt: TGCGCCAGCAGCCAGAGGACTAGCTCCTACAATGAGCAGTTCTTC; CDR3aa: CASSQRTSSYNEQFF
d_gene: -; len: 14; v_gene: TRBV13; j_gene: TRBJ2-2; abundance: -; CDR3nt: TGTGCCAGCAGCTTCATGGTTGTACCCGGGGAGCTGTTTTTT; CDR3aa: CASSFMVVPGELFF
d_gene: TRBD2; len: 16; v_gene: TRBV12-5; j_gene: TRBJ2-5; abundance: -; CDR3nt: TGTGCTAGTGGTTTGCCCGGGACTAGCGGGCCGCAGACCCAGTACTTC; CDR3aa: CASGLPGTSGPQTQYF
d_gene: TRBD2; len: 14; v_gene: TRBV10-3; j_gene: TRBJ2-3; abundance: -; CDR3nt: TGTGCCATCAGTAGAAGCGGGGAGTCAGATACGCAGTATTTT; CDR3aa: CAISRSGESDTQYF
d_gene: -; len: 15; v_gene: TRBV19; j_gene: TRBJ2-1; abundance: -; CDR3nt: TGTGCCAGTAGTATAGGGGAGAGCTCCTACAATGAGCAGTTCTTC; CDR3aa: CASSIGESSYNEQFF
d_gene: -; len: 13; v_gene: TRBV6-5; j_gene: TRBJ1-2; abundance: -; CDR3nt: TGTGCCAGCAGTTACTCCGGGGGCGCGAGCTACACCTTC; CDR3aa: CASSYSGGASYTF
d_gene: -; len: 14; v_gene: TRBV5-6; j_gene: TRBJ2-7; abundance: once; CDR3nt: TGTGCCAGCAGCCCAGGGAACGCCGCGTACGAGCAGTACTTC; CDR3aa: CASSPGNAAYEQYF
d_gene: -; len: 15; v_gene: TRBV7-9; j_gene: TRBJ2-7; abundance: -; CDR3nt: TGTGCCAGCAGCCCCGAGACAGGAAACTCCTACGAGCAGTACTTC; CDR3aa: CASSPETGNSYEQYF
d_gene: -; len: 12; v_gene: TRBV12-5; j_gene: TRBJ2-1; abundance: -; CDR3nt: TGTGCTAGTGGTTTGCTAGTAGGTGAGCAGTTCTTC; CDR3aa: CASGLLVGEQFF
d_gene: TRBD2; len: 16; v_gene: TRBV6-4; j_gene: TRBJ2-3; abundance: -; CDR3nt: TGTGCCAGCAGTGACCACGCGGGAGGGCCCACAGATACGCAGTATTTT; CDR3aa: CASSDHAGGPTDTQYF
d_gene: -; len: 14; v_gene: TRBV28; j_gene: TRBJ2-3; abundance: -; CDR3nt: TGTGCCAGCAGTTTATCTACGGTAACAGATACGCAGTATTTT; CDR3aa: CASSLSTVTDTQYF
d_gene: TRBD1; len: 14; v_gene: TRBV25-1; j_gene: TRBJ2-3; abundance: few; CDR3nt: TGTGCCAGCGAGGGGGCAGGGGGCACAGATACGCAGTATTTT; CDR3aa: CASEGAGGTDTQYF
d_gene: -; len: 15; v_gene: TRBV6-5; j_gene: TRBJ2-7; abundance: -; CDR3nt: TGTGCCAGCAGTTATGGGGCCTCTGGTCGGTACGAGCAGTACTTC; CDR3aa: CASSYGASGRYEQYF
d_gene: -; len: 14; v_gene: TRBV11-2; j_gene: TRBJ2-7; abundance: few; CDR3nt: TGTGCCAGCAGCTCTCAGGGGAGCTCCTACGAGCAGTACTTC; CDR3aa: CASSSQGSSYEQYF
d_gene: TRBD1; len: 18; v_gene: TRBV11-2; j_gene: TRBJ2-7; abundance: -; CDR3nt: TGTGCCAGCAGTCACTCGAGAAAGGGCAGGGGGCTTCCCTACGAGCAGTACTTC; CDR3aa: CASSHSRKGRGLPYEQYF
d_gene: -; len: 15; v_gene: TRBV4-2; j_gene: TRBJ2-6; abundance: -; CDR3nt: TGTGCCAGCAGCCAAGATGTTGATGGGGCCAACGTCCTGACTTTC; CDR3aa: CASSQDVDGANVLTF
d_gene: -; len: 17; v_gene: TRBV4-1; j_gene: TRBJ1-1; abundance: -; CDR3nt: TGCGCCAGCAGCCAACTCTCACAGAAGAGGAAGAGGACTGAAGCTTTCTTT; CDR3aa: CASSQLSQKRKRTEAFF
d_gene: TRBD1; len: 18; v_gene: TRBV7-9; j_gene: TRBJ2-7; abundance: -; CDR3nt: TGTGCCAGCAGCTTAGGGCGGTTCGGGACAGGGACCTCCTACGAGCAGTACTTC; CDR3aa: CASSLGRFGTGTSYEQYF
d_gene: -; len: 13; v_gene: TRBV6-5; j_gene: TRBJ1-5; abundance: -; CDR3nt: TGTGCCAGCAGCCAGGTGGCCGGTCAGCCCCAGCATTTT; CDR3aa: CASSQVAGQPQHF
d_gene: TRBD1; len: 15; v_gene: TRBV7-2; j_gene: TRBJ2-1; abundance: -; CDR3nt: TGTGCCAGCAGAGCCACAGGGGGCATCTACAATGAGCAGTTCTTC; CDR3aa: CASRATGGIYNEQFF
d_gene: TRBD2; len: 15; v_gene: TRBV7-9; j_gene: TRBJ2-2; abundance: -; CDR3nt: TGTGCCAGCAGCGATACTAGCGGGAGAACCGGGGAGCTGTTTTTT; CDR3aa: CASSDTSGRTGELFF
d_gene: -; len: 15; v_gene: TRBV11-2; j_gene: TRBJ1-1; abundance: -; CDR3nt: TGTGCCAGCAGCTATTACCCGGGCATGAACACTGAAGCTTTCTTT; CDR3aa: CASSYYPGMNTEAFF
d_gene: -; len: 15; v_gene: TRBV11-3; j_gene: TRBJ2-7; abundance: -; CDR3nt: TGTGCCAGCAGCTTAGTCCGGCGGAGCGACTACGAGCAGTACTTC; CDR3aa: CASSLVRRSDYEQYF
d_gene: -; len: 15; v_gene: TRBV27; j_gene: TRBJ2-7; abundance: -; CDR3nt: TGTGCCAGCAGTTTAAGTATGGGCCGCTCCTACGAGCAGTACTTC; CDR3aa: CASSLSMGRSYEQYF
d_gene: TRBD1; len: 14; v_gene: TRBV4-1; j_gene: TRBJ1-2; abundance: -; CDR3nt: TGCGCCAGCAGCCAAGGGGACAGGGAAAATGGCTACACCTTC; CDR3aa: CASSQGDRENGYTF
d_gene: TRBD1; len: 18; v_gene: TRBV27; j_gene: TRBJ2-7; abundance: -; CDR3nt: TGTGCCAGCAGTCCTTCCGGGACAGGGTTCTTTCTCGCTAATGAGCAGTACTTT; CDR3aa: CASSPSGTGFFLANEQYF
d_gene: -; len: 15; v_gene: TRBV5-6; j_gene: TRBJ2-3; abundance: once; CDR3nt: TGTGCCAGCAGCTTAAGAGGGACTCGCACAGATACGCAGTATTTT; CDR3aa: CASSLRGTRTDTQYF
d_gene: -; len: 16; v_gene: TRBV11-2; j_gene: TRBJ2-2; abundance: -; CDR3nt: TGTGCCAGCAGCTTAGTTCCAGGGGTTCGTACCGGGGAGCTGTTTTTT; CDR3aa: CASSLVPGVRTGELFF
d_gene: TRBD1; len: 14; v_gene: TRBV25-1; j_gene: TRBJ1-4; abundance: -; CDR3nt: TGTGCCAGCAGTGGACAGGGCTCTAATGAAAAACTGTTTTTT; CDR3aa: CASSGQGSNEKLFF
d_gene: TRBD1; len: 14; v_gene: TRBV7-2; j_gene: TRBJ2-7; abundance: -; CDR3nt: TGTGCCAGCAGCTTATATACAGGGGGCTACGAGCAGTACTTC; CDR3aa: CASSLYTGGYEQYF
d_gene: TRBD1; len: 14; v_gene: TRBV6-1; j_gene: TRBJ1-1; abundance: -; CDR3nt: TGTGCCAGCAGCGAGACAGGGGGGAACACTGAAGCTTTCTTT; CDR3aa: CASSETGGNTEAFF
d_gene: -; len: 14; v_gene: TRBV10-2; j_gene: TRBJ1-5; abundance: -; CDR3nt: TGCGCCAGCAGTGTCCATGCGCCTAATCAGCCCCAGCATTTT; CDR3aa: CASSVHAPNQPQHF
d_gene: -; len: 13; v_gene: TRBV19; j_gene: TRBJ2-1; abundance: -; CDR3nt: TGTGCCAGTAGTACGTTTGCGGTGGATGAGCAGTTCTTC; CDR3aa: CASSTFAVDEQFF